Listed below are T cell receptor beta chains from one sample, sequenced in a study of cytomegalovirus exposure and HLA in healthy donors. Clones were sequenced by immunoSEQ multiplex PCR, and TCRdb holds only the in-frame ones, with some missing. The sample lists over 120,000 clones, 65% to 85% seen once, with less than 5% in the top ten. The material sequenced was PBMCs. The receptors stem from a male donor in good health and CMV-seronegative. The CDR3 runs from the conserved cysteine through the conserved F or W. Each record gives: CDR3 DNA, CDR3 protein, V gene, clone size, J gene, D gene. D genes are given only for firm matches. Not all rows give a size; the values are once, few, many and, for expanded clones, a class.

CDR3 DNA: TGTGCCAGCTCACCCCCCGGGTTCCCCCAAGAGACCCAGTACTTC; CDR3 protein: CASSPPGFPQETQYF; V gene: TRBV18; clone size: .; J gene: TRBJ2-5; D gene: .
CDR3 DNA: TGTGCCAGCAGCTTAGGGGGCATCGACTATGGCTACACCTTC; CDR3 protein: CASSLGGIDYGYTF; V gene: TRBV7-2; clone size: .; J gene: TRBJ1-2; D gene: .
CDR3 DNA: TGCGCCAGCAGCTTGGCCGTCCTGGGACTAGCGGGGGGACGCACAGATACGCAGTATTTT; CDR3 protein: CASSLAVLGLAGGRTDTQYF; V gene: TRBV5-1; clone size: .; J gene: TRBJ2-3; D gene: TRBD2
CDR3 DNA: TGTGCCACCAGCAGAGATCCCCTAGCGGGACTCTACGAGCAGTACTTC; CDR3 protein: CATSRDPLAGLYEQYF; V gene: TRBV15; clone size: .; J gene: TRBJ2-7; D gene: TRBD2
CDR3 DNA: TGTGCCAGCAGTCCATACAGGGGGACAGGAAACACCATATATTTT; CDR3 protein: CASSPYRGTGNTIYF; V gene: TRBV27; clone size: .; J gene: TRBJ1-3; D gene: TRBD1
CDR3 DNA: TGTGCCAGCAGCCCTACGACTAGCGGGAGTCTCGACATTCAGTACTTC; CDR3 protein: CASSPTTSGSLDIQYF; V gene: TRBV7-8; clone size: .; J gene: TRBJ2-4; D gene: TRBD2
CDR3 DNA: TGTGCCAGCAGCACCGAGCTAGATCAAGCCTACGAGCAGTACTTC; CDR3 protein: CASSTELDQAYEQYF; V gene: TRBV5-4; clone size: few; J gene: TRBJ2-7; D gene: .
CDR3 DNA: TGTGCCACCAGCAGACAAACCGGACAGGGGGCACCTGGGGCCAACGTCCTGACTTTC; CDR3 protein: CATSRQTGQGAPGANVLTF; V gene: TRBV15; clone size: .; J gene: TRBJ2-6; D gene: TRBD1
CDR3 DNA: TGTGCCAGCAGCTTAGACCCCCCACTAGCGTCAAGCTCCTACGAGCAGTACTTC; CDR3 protein: CASSLDPPLASSSYEQYF; V gene: TRBV7-2; clone size: .; J gene: TRBJ2-7; D gene: TRBD2
CDR3 DNA: TGCGCCAGCACCCCTAGTTCCTACGAGCAGTACTTC; CDR3 protein: CASTPSSYEQYF; V gene: TRBV5-1; clone size: few; J gene: TRBJ2-7; D gene: .
CDR3 DNA: TGTGCCAGCAGCCAACCGACAGGGGGCTTAGACACCATATATTTT; CDR3 protein: CASSQPTGGLDTIYF; V gene: TRBV4-2; clone size: .; J gene: TRBJ1-3; D gene: TRBD1
CDR3 DNA: TGCGCCAGCCAAACGGAAGGGGGTGAGCAGTTCTTC; CDR3 protein: CASQTEGGEQFF; V gene: TRBV5-1; clone size: .; J gene: TRBJ2-1; D gene: .
CDR3 DNA: TGTGCCAGCACCCATGAAAGGACAGGGGGCTTTTTCTTT; CDR3 protein: CASTHERTGGFFF; V gene: TRBV25-1; clone size: few; J gene: TRBJ1-1; D gene: TRBD1
CDR3 DNA: TGCAGCGTTGAGGGATTAGCGGTCAATGAGCAGTTCTTC; CDR3 protein: CSVEGLAVNEQFF; V gene: TRBV29-1; clone size: .; J gene: TRBJ2-1; D gene: .
CDR3 DNA: TGTGCCACCAGCAGAGAACAGAAGTGGAACAACTATGGCTACACCTTC; CDR3 protein: CATSREQKWNNYGYTF; V gene: TRBV15; clone size: few; J gene: TRBJ1-2; D gene: .
CDR3 DNA: TGTGCCAGCAGTTGGGGGACTAGCGGTACCGGGGAGCTGTTTTTT; CDR3 protein: CASSWGTSGTGELFF; V gene: TRBV6-1; clone size: .; J gene: TRBJ2-2; D gene: TRBD2
CDR3 DNA: TGTGCCAGCAGTGAGACTAGCGGGGGGGCCGATACGCAGTATTTT; CDR3 protein: CASSETSGGADTQYF; V gene: TRBV6-1; clone size: .; J gene: TRBJ2-3; D gene: TRBD2
CDR3 DNA: TGTGCCAGCAGTGACCTGGGACAGTGGAATGAGCAGTTCTTC; CDR3 protein: CASSDLGQWNEQFF; V gene: TRBV6-1; clone size: .; J gene: TRBJ2-1; D gene: TRBD1
CDR3 DNA: TGTGCCAGCAGCTTGTCAGGGGGCGCAAACTACGAGCAGTACTTC; CDR3 protein: CASSLSGGANYEQYF; V gene: TRBV11-3; clone size: .; J gene: TRBJ2-7; D gene: TRBD1
CDR3 DNA: TGTGCCAGCAGCCAACTAAACACTGAAGCTTTCTTT; CDR3 protein: CASSQLNTEAFF; V gene: TRBV7-6; clone size: few; J gene: TRBJ1-1; D gene: .
CDR3 DNA: TGTGCCAGTAGTACGAGGGGACAGGGGGACGTGGAGCAGTACTTC; CDR3 protein: CASSTRGQGDVEQYF; V gene: TRBV19; clone size: .; J gene: TRBJ2-7; D gene: TRBD1
CDR3 DNA: TGTGCCAGCTCACCCGGGTATGGGGAGACCCAGTACTTC; CDR3 protein: CASSPGYGETQYF; V gene: TRBV18; clone size: .; J gene: TRBJ2-5; D gene: .
CDR3 DNA: TGTGCCAGCAGCTTGCAACAGGTTCCGAACACTGAAGCTTTCTTT; CDR3 protein: CASSLQQVPNTEAFF; V gene: TRBV7-8; clone size: .; J gene: TRBJ1-1; D gene: .
CDR3 DNA: TGTGCCAGCAGTTTAACCAGGGATAGCAATCAGCCCCAGCATTTT; CDR3 protein: CASSLTRDSNQPQHF; V gene: TRBV27; clone size: .; J gene: TRBJ1-5; D gene: .
CDR3 DNA: TGTGCCAGCAGCTTGGTCGGGGGATTCGTTCAGCCCCAGCATTTT; CDR3 protein: CASSLVGGFVQPQHF; V gene: TRBV5-8; clone size: once; J gene: TRBJ1-5; D gene: .
CDR3 DNA: TGTGCCATCCTCCCCTCCCGGACAGTGGGCCCTTTGGGGTATGGCTACACCTTC; CDR3 protein: CAILPSRTVGPLGYGYTF; V gene: TRBV10-3; clone size: .; J gene: TRBJ1-2; D gene: .
CDR3 DNA: TGCGCCAGCAGCAGGACTAGCGGGGGGCTCGAGCAGTACTTC; CDR3 protein: CASSRTSGGLEQYF; V gene: TRBV5-1; clone size: once; J gene: TRBJ2-7; D gene: TRBD2
CDR3 DNA: TGTGCCAGCAGCCCGTACACCAAAGAGACCCAGTACTTC; CDR3 protein: CASSPYTKETQYF; V gene: TRBV9; clone size: .; J gene: TRBJ2-5; D gene: .
CDR3 DNA: TGTGCCAGCACCACCAGGGGGCCTCAGCCCCAGCATTTT; CDR3 protein: CASTTRGPQPQHF; V gene: TRBV6-1; clone size: .; J gene: TRBJ1-5; D gene: TRBD1
CDR3 DNA: TGTGCCTGGAGTGGGCTTGGGGACAGATTAATGAACACTGAAGCTTTCTTT; CDR3 protein: CAWSGLGDRLMNTEAFF; V gene: TRBV30; clone size: .; J gene: TRBJ1-1; D gene: TRBD1
CDR3 DNA: TGTGCCAGCAGCCAAGTTAAGGGGAAAACCGGGGAGCTGTTTTTT; CDR3 protein: CASSQVKGKTGELFF; V gene: TRBV4-2; clone size: few; J gene: TRBJ2-2; D gene: .
CDR3 DNA: TGCGCCAGCAGTGAACTTGCTGGCGGTACGCAGTATTTT; CDR3 protein: CASSELAGGTQYF; V gene: TRBV10-1; clone size: few; J gene: TRBJ2-3; D gene: .
CDR3 DNA: TGTGCCAGCAGCATGACTAGCGGGAGGGCCGGGACCTACGAGCAGTACTTC; CDR3 protein: CASSMTSGRAGTYEQYF; V gene: TRBV7-9; clone size: .; J gene: TRBJ2-7; D gene: TRBD2
CDR3 DNA: TGTGCCAGCAGTACTTCCGGGCCGAGGGTCTACGAGCAGTACTTC; CDR3 protein: CASSTSGPRVYEQYF; V gene: TRBV27; clone size: .; J gene: TRBJ2-7; D gene: .
CDR3 DNA: TGTGCCAGTACCATTACAGGGGTTAATTCACCCCTCCACTTT; CDR3 protein: CASTITGVNSPLHF; V gene: TRBV19; clone size: .; J gene: TRBJ1-6; D gene: TRBD1
CDR3 DNA: TGTGCCAGCAGGCGCTTAACCCGGGACAGGGGGCTTATGGGCAATCAGCCCCAGCATTTT; CDR3 protein: CASRRLTRDRGLMGNQPQHF; V gene: TRBV27; clone size: .; J gene: TRBJ1-5; D gene: TRBD1
CDR3 DNA: TGTGCCACCAGATCCCCCGGGGGAGGCTACACCTTC; CDR3 protein: CATRSPGGGYTF; V gene: TRBV15; clone size: .; J gene: TRBJ1-2; D gene: .
CDR3 DNA: TGTGCCAACGCGCCCGGGACTACTAACAATGAGCAGTTCTTC; CDR3 protein: CANAPGTTNNEQFF; V gene: TRBV7-9; clone size: .; J gene: TRBJ2-1; D gene: TRBD2
CDR3 DNA: TGTGCCAGCAGCTTAGCCCCTCAGGGGAACACTGAAGCTTTCTTT; CDR3 protein: CASSLAPQGNTEAFF; V gene: TRBV7-6; clone size: .; J gene: TRBJ1-1; D gene: .
CDR3 DNA: TGTTCCAGCAGCTTATCGGCCAGCGGGACGGCAGATACGCAGTATTTT; CDR3 protein: CSSSLSASGTADTQYF; V gene: TRBV7-9; clone size: .; J gene: TRBJ2-3; D gene: TRBD2
CDR3 DNA: TGTGCCAGCAAGGGACAGGGACACCTCAATCAGCCCCAGCATTTT; CDR3 protein: CASKGQGHLNQPQHF; V gene: TRBV2; clone size: .; J gene: TRBJ1-5; D gene: TRBD1
CDR3 DNA: TGCAGCTTAAGGACAGGCGACTTCTACAAGCAGTACTTC; CDR3 protein: CSLRTGDFYKQYF; V gene: TRBV29-1; clone size: .; J gene: TRBJ2-7; D gene: TRBD1
CDR3 DNA: TGTGCCAGCAGTACGGACTGGCAAAACTATGGCTACACCTTC; CDR3 protein: CASSTDWQNYGYTF; V gene: TRBV27; clone size: .; J gene: TRBJ1-2; D gene: .
CDR3 DNA: TGTGCCAGCAGTGAAGCGCGGACAGGGGGGCAGCCCCAGCATTTT; CDR3 protein: CASSEARTGGQPQHF; V gene: TRBV6-1; clone size: .; J gene: TRBJ1-5; D gene: TRBD1
CDR3 DNA: TGTGCCAGCAGCATTCACGAGCAGTACTTC; CDR3 protein: CASSIHEQYF; V gene: TRBV5-8; clone size: .; J gene: TRBJ2-7; D gene: .
CDR3 DNA: TGCGCCAGCAGCCAAGGCTACAGGGCGGTGGATGGCTACACCTTC; CDR3 protein: CASSQGYRAVDGYTF; V gene: TRBV4-1; clone size: .; J gene: TRBJ1-2; D gene: .
CDR3 DNA: TGTGCCATCAGTGAGGGGGAAGCGGGGCCCGAGACCCAGTACTTC; CDR3 protein: CAISEGEAGPETQYF; V gene: TRBV10-3; clone size: .; J gene: TRBJ2-5; D gene: TRBD2
CDR3 DNA: TGTGCCAGCAGCCCACGGAGTAGCACAGATACGCAGTATTTT; CDR3 protein: CASSPRSSTDTQYF; V gene: TRBV11-3; clone size: .; J gene: TRBJ2-3; D gene: .
CDR3 DNA: TGTGCCAGCAGCTTAAATGCGGAGTCCGGGGAGCTGTTTTTT; CDR3 protein: CASSLNAESGELFF; V gene: TRBV7-3; clone size: .; J gene: TRBJ2-2; D gene: .
CDR3 DNA: TGTGCCAGCACCGGACAGGTGGGCGAGCAGTACTTC; CDR3 protein: CASTGQVGEQYF; V gene: TRBV27; clone size: .; J gene: TRBJ2-7; D gene: TRBD1
CDR3 DNA: TGTGCCAGCAGCTCCGGACTAGCGGGAATCGGTCGGGATACGCAGTATTTT; CDR3 protein: CASSSGLAGIGRDTQYF; V gene: TRBV11-3; clone size: .; J gene: TRBJ2-3; D gene: TRBD2
CDR3 DNA: TGTGCCAGTAGTAAGGTCGGGATACTTAGCACAGATACGCAGTATTTT; CDR3 protein: CASSKVGILSTDTQYF; V gene: TRBV19; clone size: .; J gene: TRBJ2-3; D gene: .
CDR3 DNA: TGCGCCAGCAGCCGGGGACAGGCGGCTTCTGGCTACACCTTC; CDR3 protein: CASSRGQAASGYTF; V gene: TRBV4-3; clone size: .; J gene: TRBJ1-2; D gene: TRBD1
CDR3 DNA: TGCGCCAGCAGCAACGGACTAGCGGGAGACGAGCAGTACTTC; CDR3 protein: CASSNGLAGDEQYF; V gene: TRBV5-1; clone size: .; J gene: TRBJ2-7; D gene: TRBD2
CDR3 DNA: TGCGCCAGCAGCCAAGCTGCTGGCGGCCGCACAGATACGCAGTATTTT; CDR3 protein: CASSQAAGGRTDTQYF; V gene: TRBV4-1; clone size: .; J gene: TRBJ2-3; D gene: .